These 27 T cell receptor beta chains were sequenced from one sample in a study of early stage breast cancer tumors. The protocol was immunoSEQ multiplex PCR, while the TCRdb copy is restricted to in-frame clones and leaves out a portion. The sample carries tens of thousands of clones, more than 80% recorded once. The sequenced sample consisted of blood. These receptor sequences come from a person between 60 and 70 years old with breast cancer.

The chain employs TRBV7-2 and TRBJ2-3; no reliable D call. The germline V gene has CDR1 SGHTA and CDR2 FQGNSA. V was clipped by 3 bases and J by 0 bases, with 7 bases between them. The CDR3 loop spans 14 amino acids. As DNA, the CDR3 is TGTGCCAGCAGCTTTCAATTCAGCACAGATACGCAGTATTTT. This sequence encodes CASSFQFSTDTQYF.

This clone has just one count. The rearrangement uses TRBV2 and TRBJ1-2, with 8 bases aligning to TRBD1. Trimming at V came to 6 bases and at J to 4 bases, leaving 10 bases not matched to a gene. Germline V CDR1 and CDR2: SNHLY, FYNNEI. The CDR3 sequence is 15 residues long. CDR3 in amino acids: CASRPFSGTGYGYTF. The CDR3 DNA reads TGTGCCAGCAGACCCTTCTCCGGGACAGGCTATGGCTACACCTTC.

The chain uses TRBV11-2 and TRBJ1-2, with 7 bases lining up with TRBD1. The length of the CDR3 is 13 residues. Germline V gene sequence: CDR1 SGHAT, CDR2 FQNNGV. V was pared by 5 bases and J by 3 bases, with 3 bases of the junction left unmatched. The CDR3 spells CASSPGQDYGYTF. DNA of the CDR3: TGTGCCAGCAGCCCAGGACAGGACTATGGCTACACCTTC.

This clone has more than one count but fewer than ten. V is TRBV2 and J is TRBJ1-2, with TRBD1 matching 7 bases. J gave up 7 bases and V 10 bases, and 12 bases lay outside the gene matches. Germline V CDR1 and CDR2: SNHLY, FYNNEI. The CDR3 runs 13 residues. The CDR3 bases are TGTGCCACATGGGGGCAGGGGGTCAGTGGCTACACCTTC. Translation: CATWGQGVSGYTF.

The chain joins TRBV28 to TRBJ1-1; 8 bases match TRBD1. Germline lookup yields CDR1 MDHEN and CDR2 SYDVKM. The CDR3 length is 12 residues. Germline trimming cut 5 bases from V and 11 bases from J; bases unmatched to any gene: 7. The CDR3 here is CASSPPRGPAFF. The CDR3 DNA follows: TGTGCCAGCAGTCCCCCCAGGGGGCCTGCTTTCTTT.

The chain combines TRBV2 with TRBJ1-5; a weak D match, TRBD1 (5 bases). The germline V and J ends were trimmed by 6 bases and 2 bases, with 8 bases remaining between them. Germline V gene sequence: CDR1 SNHLY, CDR2 FYNNEI. The CDR3 has 13 residues. CDR3: CASSGQGNQPQHF. The CDR3 DNA reads as TGTGCCAGCAGCGGACAAGGCAATCAGCCCCAGCATTTT.

A few counts support this clone. The chain uses TRBV6-6 and TRBJ2-4, with 10 bases lining up with TRBD2. Trimming removed 5 bases from V and 6 bases from J; junction bases left unmatched: 4. This CDR3 is 14 amino acids long. Germline CDR1 MNHNY, CDR2 SVGAGI (reference sequence). In DNA form, the CDR3 reads TGTGCCAGCAGTCCTGGACTAGCGGCAAACATTCAGTACTTC. Translation gives CASSPGLAANIQYF.

This sequence joins TRBV5-6 and TRBJ1-2, with TRBD1 as a possible D gene (5 bases). CDR3 size: 13 residues. From germline, CDR1 is SGHDT and CDR2 YYEEEE. Deletions cut 2 bases from V and 6 bases from J, with 11 bases between. The CDR3 sequence is CASSFDSLNGYTF. For the CDR3, the DNA is TGTGCCAGCAGCTTCGACAGTCTCAATGGCTACACCTTC.

The chain recombines TRBV4-3 with TRBJ2-1, with 16 bases lining up with TRBD2. Germline lookup yields CDR1 LGHNA and CDR2 YSLEER. J was trimmed by 12 bases and V by 3 bases; bases with no gene match: 5. There are 15 residues in the CDR3. The CDR3, as DNA: TGCGCCAGCAGCCAGTCGGGACTAGCGGGAGGGGGGCAGTTCTTC. Amino acids: CASSQSGLAGGGQFF.

CDR3 region: CASSEAESDTQYF. The CDR3 DNA is TGTGCCAGCAGTGAGGCGGAGAGCGATACGCAGTATTTT. The rearrangement uses TRBV6-5 and TRBJ2-3; no firm D call. Germline assignment: CDR1 MNHEY and CDR2 SVGAGI. V lost 5 bases, J lost 6 bases, and 12 bases lay in between. This CDR3 has 13 amino acids.

The chain uses TRBV28 and TRBJ1-5; 7 bases are shared with TRBD1. Germline CDR1 is MDHEN and CDR2 is SYDVKM. V lost 3 bases, J lost 6 bases, and 8 bases stayed unmatched. The CDR3 is 15 residues long. The CDR3 DNA sequence: TGTGCCAGCAGTTTCCTCAGGGGGTTCAGTCAGCCCCAGCATTTT. Protein sequence: CASSFLRGFSQPQHF. Combining the CDR3 with reference TRBV28 and TRBJ1-5 gives the whole variable domain DVKVTQSSRYLVKRTGEKVFLECVQDMDHENMFWYRQDPGLGLRLIYFSYDVKMKEKGDIPEGYSVSREKKERFSLILESASTNQTSMYLCASSFLRGFSQPQHFGDGTRLSIL.

The gene calls are TRBV4-3 and TRBJ1-4; 9 nucleotides agree with TRBD1. CDR3 length: 15 residues. Trimming cost V 3 bases and J 9 bases; bases outside gene matches: 8. Germline CDR1 reads LGHNA; CDR2 reads YSLEER. As DNA, the CDR3 is TGCGCCAGCAGCCAGACTCCCGGGACAGGGAAAAAACTGTTTTTT. The encoded protein is CASSQTPGTGKKLFF.

V is TRBV5-1 and J is TRBJ1-1, with D possibly being TRBD1 (5 bases). The CDR3 consists of 14 residues. Germline V gene data show CDR1 as SGHRS and CDR2 as YFSETQ. V was cut by 2 bases and J by 5 bases, with 13 bases left in between. The CDR3 nucleotides are TGCGCCAGCAGCTTCGCTCATGGGGGGACTGAAGCTTTCTTT. As protein: CASSFAHGGTEAFF.

This clone turned up a few times. The J gene is TRBJ2-1, the V gene TRBV29-1; 7 bases agree with TRBD2. CDR1 is SQVTM and CDR2 is ANQGSEA in the germline V gene. This CDR3 has 14 amino acids. With V trimmed by 6 bases and J by 7 bases, 12 bases remained unmatched. CDR3 in amino acids: CSVGGTTISNEQFF. CDR3 bases: TGCAGCGTGGGCGGGACTACCATAAGTAATGAGCAGTTCTTC.

The chain is built from TRBV27 and TRBJ1-4, with 7 bases that match TRBD1. V lost 0 bases and J lost 8; bases outside the gene matches: 6. Germline V gene data show CDR1 as MNHEY and CDR2 as SMNVEV (reference sequence). CDR3 size: 15 residues. In DNA form, the CDR3 reads TGTGCCAGCAGTTTATCCGCGGGACAGCAGGAAAAACTGTTTTTT. This translates into CASSLSAGQQEKLFF.

The chain has TRBV25-1 and TRBJ2-7, with D perhaps TRBD2 (6 bases). This CDR3 is 13 amino acids long. Germline CDR1 MGHDK, CDR2 SYGVNS. V was pared by 7 bases and J by 5 bases, with 15 bases between. CDR3 sequence reads: CASTSMGRNEQYF. The CDR3 bases are TGTGCCAGCACGTCGATGGGGAGGAACGAGCAGTACTTC.

V and J are TRBV4-3 and TRBJ2-5; 11 bases are a match to TRBD1. The ends lost 4 bases at V and 1 base at J; junction bases unmatched: 2. The CDR3 loop spans 15 amino acids. Germline-derived CDR1 and CDR2 are LGHNA and YSLEER. CDR3 in amino acids: CASSPGTGGQETQYF. CDR3 nucleotides: TGCGCCAGCAGCCCCGGGACAGGGGGCCAAGAGACCCAGTACTTC.

The chain combines TRBV7-9 with TRBJ2-7; D possibly corresponds to TRBD2 (5 bases). Between the trimmed V and J ends, which lost 5 bases and 1 base, there was a span of 12 bases. The CDR3 totals 14 residues. The germline V gene encodes CDR1 SEHNR and CDR2 FQNEAQ (reference sequence). The CDR3: CASSQPTGSYEQYF. CDR3 nucleotide sequence: TGTGCCAGCAGCCAACCAACGGGGTCCTACGAGCAGTACTTC.

The chain is built from TRBV29-1 and TRBJ2-5; the match to TRBD1 covers 9 bases. The CDR3 extends over 13 amino acids. Germline V CDR1 and CDR2: SQVTM, ANQGSEA. V lost 6 bases and J lost 4; bases outside the gene matches: 6. The CDR3 here is CSVETGGPETQYF. CDR3 in DNA: TGCAGCGTGGAGACAGGGGGACCAGAGACCCAGTACTTC.

This clone was seen just once. Here the CDR3 DNA reads TGTGCCAGTAGCTCCGAAGGACCGGGACTGCAATCCTACAATGAGCAGTTCTTC. This encodes CASSSEGPGLQSYNEQFF. The chain couples TRBV2 to TRBJ2-1, with D maybe TRBD2 (6 bases). The V gene lost 9 bases and the J gene lost 1 base, with 25 bases spanning the gap. CDR1 and CDR2 from the germline V gene are SNHLY and FYNNEI. This CDR3 is 18 amino acids long.

The rearrangement uses TRBV19 and TRBJ1-5; the D is unclear. Germline V gene data show CDR1 as LNHDA and CDR2 as SQIVND (reference sequence). There are 12 residues in the CDR3. The V end was cut by 3 bases, the J end by 5 bases, with 5 bases between. The CDR3 bases are TGTGCCAGTAGTATCGTCGATCAGCCCCAGCATTTT. This gives the protein CASSIVDQPQHF.

The chain is built from TRBV5-6 and TRBJ1-3, with D possibly being TRBD1 (5 bases). This CDR3 is 16 amino acids long. With 1 base removed from V and 8 bases from J, the gap between germline ends came to 19 bases. Germline CDR1 SGHDT, CDR2 YYEEEE. The CDR3 bases are TGTGCCAGCAGCTTGAGGGGATCGATCTCAACGCACACCATATATTTT. This codes for CASSLRGSISTHTIYF.

The chain combines TRBV7-6 with TRBJ2-7; tentative D call: TRBD1 (6 bases). V shed 5 bases and J shed 7 bases, with 15 bases lying between them. This CDR3 is 13 amino acids long. Per the germline V gene, CDR1 is SGHVS and CDR2 is FNYEAQ. The DNA for the CDR3 is TGTGCCAGCAGCCCGCAGGGGACGGGGGAGCAGTACTTC. Its protein product is CASSPQGTGEQYF.

The chain combines TRBV7-2 with TRBJ2-7; 9 nucleotides align to TRBD2. Unmatched junction bases numbered 4, after V lost 2 bases and J lost 5 bases. This CDR3 is built from 14 residues. Germline V gene sequence: CDR1 SGHTA, CDR2 FQGNSA. CDR3 in amino acids: CASSLIAGENEQYF. The CDR3 nucleotides are TGTGCCAGCAGCTTAATAGCGGGAGAAAACGAGCAGTACTTC.

This clone was counted only a few times. The rearrangement uses TRBV5-1 and TRBJ1-2; D is unresolved. V lost 0 bases and J lost 2, with 8 bases in between. The CDR3 length is 14 residues. The germline V gene has CDR1 SGHRS and CDR2 YFSETQ. The CDR3 protein is CASSLGTVNYGYTF. The CDR3 nucleotides read TGCGCCAGCAGCTTGGGTACGGTAAACTATGGCTACACCTTC.

This chain joins TRBV30 and TRBJ2-7, with TRBD1 as a possible D gene (5 bases). Trimming cost V 0 bases and J 2 bases, with 11 bases left between them. CDR1 is GTSNPN, CDR2 SVGIG, per germline (reference sequence). The CDR3 consists of 14 residues. The CDR3 DNA is TGTGCCTGGAGTGTAAAACAGGATGCCTACGAGCAGTACTTC. It encodes CAWSVKQDAYEQYF.

This clone was observed a handful of times. The chain uses TRBV11-2 and TRBJ2-1; D may be TRBD2 (5 bases). Trimming removed 5 bases from V and 0 bases from J, with 11 bases in between. The CDR3 is 15 amino acids. CDR1 and CDR2 from the germline V gene are SGHAT and FQNNGV. Here the CDR3 DNA reads TGTGCCAGCAGCCGACTAACTTTCTCCTACAATGAGCAGTTCTTC. Translating gives CASSRLTFSYNEQFF.